This TCR beta chain is drawn from a study of control samples from healthy donors and cancer patients. Here immunoSEQ multiplex PCR was the method, and the copy in TCRdb shows in-frame clones only, minus some. In the table there are roughly 49,000 clones, more than 70% of which are singletons. The ends were cut back, 4 bases at V and 8 bases at J, with 11 bases in the middle. This CDR3 is built from 13 residues. Per the germline V gene, CDR1 is MNHEY and CDR2 is SVGEGT. The source material was PBMCs. This receptor was identified in a man aged 45-65 years with head and neck cancer. The chain has TRBV6-2 or TRBV6-3 and TRBJ2-2; D possibly corresponds to TRBD2 (6 bases). CDR3 sequence (DNA): TGTGCCAGCAGTTCAACTAGCCCAGGGGAGCTGTTTTTT. This codes for CASSSTSPGELFF.